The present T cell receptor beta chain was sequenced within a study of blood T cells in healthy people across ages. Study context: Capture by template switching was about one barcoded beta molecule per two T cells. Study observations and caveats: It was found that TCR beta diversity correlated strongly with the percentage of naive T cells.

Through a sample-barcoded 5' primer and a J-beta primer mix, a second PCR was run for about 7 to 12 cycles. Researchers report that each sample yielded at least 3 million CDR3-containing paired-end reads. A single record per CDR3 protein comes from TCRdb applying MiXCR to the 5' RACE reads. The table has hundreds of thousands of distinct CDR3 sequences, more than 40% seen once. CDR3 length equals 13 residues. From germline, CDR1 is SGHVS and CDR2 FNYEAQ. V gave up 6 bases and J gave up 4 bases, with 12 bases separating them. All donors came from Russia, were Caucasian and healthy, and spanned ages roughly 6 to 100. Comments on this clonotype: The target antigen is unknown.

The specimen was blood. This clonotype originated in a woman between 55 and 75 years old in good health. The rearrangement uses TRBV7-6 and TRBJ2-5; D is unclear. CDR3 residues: CASSPVLGETQYF. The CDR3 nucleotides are TGTGCCAGCAGTCCGGTCCTGGGAGAGACCCAGTACTTC. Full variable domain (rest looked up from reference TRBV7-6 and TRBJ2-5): GAGVSQSPRYKVTKRGQDVALRCDPISGHVSLYWYRQALGQGPEFLTYFNYEAQQDKSGLPNDRFSAERPEGSISTLTIQRTEQRDSAMYRCASSPVLGETQYFGPGTRLLVL.